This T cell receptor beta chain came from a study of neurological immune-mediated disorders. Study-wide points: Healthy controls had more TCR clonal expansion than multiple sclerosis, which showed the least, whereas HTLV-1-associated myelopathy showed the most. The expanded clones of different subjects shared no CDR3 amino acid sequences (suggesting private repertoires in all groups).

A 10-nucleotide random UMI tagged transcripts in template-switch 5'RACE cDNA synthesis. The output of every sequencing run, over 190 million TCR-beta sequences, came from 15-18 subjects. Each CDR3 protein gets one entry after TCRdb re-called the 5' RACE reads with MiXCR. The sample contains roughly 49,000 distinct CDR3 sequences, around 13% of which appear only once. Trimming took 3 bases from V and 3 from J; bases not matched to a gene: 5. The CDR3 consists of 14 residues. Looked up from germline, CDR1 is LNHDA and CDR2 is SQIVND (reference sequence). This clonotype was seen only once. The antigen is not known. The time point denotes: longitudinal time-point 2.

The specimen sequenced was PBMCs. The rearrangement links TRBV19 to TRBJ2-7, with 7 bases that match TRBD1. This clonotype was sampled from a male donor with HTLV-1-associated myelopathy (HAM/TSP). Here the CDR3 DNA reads TGTGCCAGTAGTATTGGGCAGGGGGTCTACGAGCAGTACTTC. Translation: CASSIGQGVYEQYF.